This TCR beta chain derives from a study of cytomegalovirus exposure and HLA in healthy donors. The CDR3 is 13 residues long. Germline CDR1 SGHRS, CDR2 YFSETQ. With 0 bases removed from V and 3 bases from J, the gap between germline ends came to 7 bases. Study conclusions and caveats: TCR beta chains numbering under 200 were designated cytomegalovirus-associated.

Researchers ran the PCR with 60 Vbeta and 13 Jbeta primers. Only in-frame clones appear in the TCRdb table, and some are missing; sequencing was by immunoSEQ multiplex PCR. The table lists 150,000 to 200,000 clones, 65% to 70% of them singletons. In its sample, this clone was seen once. The antigen remains undetermined. Nominal health characterized the donors when sampled, though unrecorded immune exposures were likely. Input material: PBMCs. The source of this sequence is a man under 40 in good health and CMV-seropositive. The chain recombines TRBV5-1 with TRBJ2-7; no reliable D call. The CDR3 DNA follows: TGCGCCAGCAGCTTGGGATCCTACTACGAGCAGTACTTC. Amino acid sequence: CASSLGSYYEQYF.